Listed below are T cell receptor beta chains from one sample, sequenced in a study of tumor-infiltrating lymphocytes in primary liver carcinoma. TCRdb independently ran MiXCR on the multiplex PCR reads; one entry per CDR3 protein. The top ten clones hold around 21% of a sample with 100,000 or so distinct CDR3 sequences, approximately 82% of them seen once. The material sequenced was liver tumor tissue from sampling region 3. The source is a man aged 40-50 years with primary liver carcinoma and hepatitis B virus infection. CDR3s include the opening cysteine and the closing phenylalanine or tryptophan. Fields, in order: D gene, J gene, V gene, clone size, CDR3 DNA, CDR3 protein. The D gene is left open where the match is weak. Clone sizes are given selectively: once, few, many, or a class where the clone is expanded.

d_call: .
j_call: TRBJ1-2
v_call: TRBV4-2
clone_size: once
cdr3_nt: TGCACCAGCAGCCAAGATTCAGGCGTGGGGGACTACACCTTC
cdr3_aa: CTSSQDSGVGDYTF

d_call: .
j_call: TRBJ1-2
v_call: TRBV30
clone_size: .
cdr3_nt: TGTGCCTGGAGTGTTTCACAGGGAGTCCGCATCTATGGCTACACCTTC
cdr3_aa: CAWSVSQGVRIYGYTF

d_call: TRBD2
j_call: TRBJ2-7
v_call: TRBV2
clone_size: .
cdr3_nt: TGTGCCAGCCCTTCACCCGTTAGCGGGGACTCCTACGAGCAGTACTTC
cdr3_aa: CASPSPVSGDSYEQYF

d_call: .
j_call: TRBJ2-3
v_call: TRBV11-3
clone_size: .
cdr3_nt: TGTGCCAGCAGCTTAGAGTCCGGGCGCACAGATACGCAGTATTTT
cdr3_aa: CASSLESGRTDTQYF

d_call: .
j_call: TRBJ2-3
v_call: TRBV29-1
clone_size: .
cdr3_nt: TGCAGCGTTGAGGACGGGGCCGGCATCTCAGAAACGCAGTATTTT
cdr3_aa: CSVEDGAGISETQYF

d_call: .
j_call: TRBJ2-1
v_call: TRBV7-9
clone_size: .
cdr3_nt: TGTTCCACCAGCTTATTCAGAAATGAGCAGTTCTTC
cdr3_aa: CSTSLFRNEQFF

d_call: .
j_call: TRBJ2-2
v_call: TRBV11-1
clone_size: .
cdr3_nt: TGTGCCAGCAGCTATACAGGACCTTTCCCCGGGGAGCTATCTTTT
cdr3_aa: CASSYTGPFPGELSF

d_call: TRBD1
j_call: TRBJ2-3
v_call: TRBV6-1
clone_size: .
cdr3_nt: TGTGCCAGCAGTGAAGTAGGAGGACAGGGACCTGATACGCAGTATTTT
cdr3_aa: CASSEVGGQGPDTQYF

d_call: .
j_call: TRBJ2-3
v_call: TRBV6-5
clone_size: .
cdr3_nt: TGTGCCAGCGCCTACCACGGCGGGACGGGCATAGATGCGCAGTATTTT
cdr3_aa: CASAYHGGTGIDAQYF

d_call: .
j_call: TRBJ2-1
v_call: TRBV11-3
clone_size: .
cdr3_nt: TGTGCTAGCAGTTTAAGTGCCAATGAGCAGTTCTTC
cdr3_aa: CASSLSANEQFF

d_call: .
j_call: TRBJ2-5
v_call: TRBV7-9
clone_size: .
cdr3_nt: TGTGCCAGCAGCCCCCTCCGGACAGCCCAAGAGACCCACTACTTC
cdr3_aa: CASSPLRTAQETHYF

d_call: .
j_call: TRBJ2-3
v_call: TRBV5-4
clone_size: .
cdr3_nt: TGTGCCAGTAGGGTAGTGGGACTTCGCAGTGATACGCAGTATTTT
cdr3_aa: CASRVVGLRSDTQYF

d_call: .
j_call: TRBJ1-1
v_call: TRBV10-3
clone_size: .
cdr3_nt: TGTGCTATCAAGGACTGGCAGGGGTACACTGAAGCTTTCTTT
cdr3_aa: CAIKDWQGYTEAFF

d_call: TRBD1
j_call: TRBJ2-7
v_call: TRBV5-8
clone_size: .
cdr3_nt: TGTGTCAGCAGCTTACAAGGACAGGGTACCTACGAGCAGAACTTC
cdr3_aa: CVSSLQGQGTYEQNF

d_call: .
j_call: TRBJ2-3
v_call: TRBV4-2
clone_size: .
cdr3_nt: TGTGCCAGCAGCCTAAGAGGGCAGAGGACAGATACGAAGTATTTT
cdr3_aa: CASSLRGQRTDTKYF

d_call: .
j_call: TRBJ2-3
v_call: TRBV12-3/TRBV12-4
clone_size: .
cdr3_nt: TGTACAAGCACGCGGGGCACCGCAATAAATCAGCCCCAGTATTTT
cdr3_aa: CTSTRGTAINQPQYF

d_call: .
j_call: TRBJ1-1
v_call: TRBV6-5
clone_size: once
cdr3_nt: TGTGCCAGCAGCCACTCGGTGAACACTGAAGCTGTCTTT
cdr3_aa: CASSHSVNTEAVF

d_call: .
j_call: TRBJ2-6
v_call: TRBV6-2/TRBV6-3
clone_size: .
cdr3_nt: TGTGCCGGCATTTACTCGGGACTCTCTGGGGCCAACGTCCTGACTTTC
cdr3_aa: CAGIYSGLSGANVLTF

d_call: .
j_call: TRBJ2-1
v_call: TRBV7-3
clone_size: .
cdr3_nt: TGTGCCAGCAGCTCCCTAGGGGTTGGCAATAAGCAGTTCTTC
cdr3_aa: CASSSLGVGNKQFF

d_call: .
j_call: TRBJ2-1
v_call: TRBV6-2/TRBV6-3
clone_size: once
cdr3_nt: TGTGCAAGCAGTTACTCAGTCTATTACAATGTGCAGTTCTTC
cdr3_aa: CASSYSVYYNVQFF

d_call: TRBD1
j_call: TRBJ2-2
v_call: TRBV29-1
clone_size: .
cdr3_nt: TGCAGCGCTTCGGGACAGGGGTTCACGGGGAAGCTGTTTTTT
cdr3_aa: CSASGQGFTGKLFF

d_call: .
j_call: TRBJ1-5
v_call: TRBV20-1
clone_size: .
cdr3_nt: TGCAGTGCTAGAGATTGGAGGCAAGGGGCCCAGCATTTT
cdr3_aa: CSARDWRQGAQHF

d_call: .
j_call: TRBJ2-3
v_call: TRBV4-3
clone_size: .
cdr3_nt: TGCGCCAGGAGCCAGGGAGCTGCATCAGACACGCAGTATTTT
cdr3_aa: CARSQGAASDTQYF

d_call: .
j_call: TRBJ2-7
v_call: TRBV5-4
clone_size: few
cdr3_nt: TGTGCTAGCAGCCCCGAAAGGAGAGGGGGAGAGCAGTACTTC
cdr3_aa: CASSPERRGGEQYF

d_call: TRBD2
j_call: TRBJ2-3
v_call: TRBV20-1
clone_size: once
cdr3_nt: TGCAGTGCCGGGGTAACGGGAGGGCAGATGACAGATACGCAGTATTTT
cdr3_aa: CSAGVTGGQMTDTQYF

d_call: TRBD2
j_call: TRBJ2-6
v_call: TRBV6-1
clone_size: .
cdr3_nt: TGTGCCAACAGTTTTGGGACTAGCGGGATCGATGTCCTGACTTTC
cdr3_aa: CANSFGTSGIDVLTF

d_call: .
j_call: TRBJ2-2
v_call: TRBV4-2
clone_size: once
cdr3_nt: TGTGTCAGCAGCCCGAAACGCTCCACCGGGGAGCTGTTTTTT
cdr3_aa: CVSSPKRSTGELFF